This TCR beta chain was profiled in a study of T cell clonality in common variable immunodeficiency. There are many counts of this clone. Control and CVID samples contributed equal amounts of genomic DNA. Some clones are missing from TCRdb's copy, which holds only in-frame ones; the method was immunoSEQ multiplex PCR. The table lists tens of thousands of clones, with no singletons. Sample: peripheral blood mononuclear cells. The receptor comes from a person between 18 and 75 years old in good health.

The CDR3 sequence: CASSSLAGGKTDTQYF. CDR3 DNA, as far as it was read: TGCGCCAGCAGCTCACTAGCGGGAGGGAAAACAGATACG. This sequence joins TRBV5-1 and TRBJ2-3; TRBD2 agrees at 13 bases. From the germline J gene comes the end of the CDR3, since the read stops 3 residues before it. The length of the CDR3 is 16 residues. Germline-derived CDR1 and CDR2 are SGHRS and YFSETQ. The trim removed 3 bases at V and 3 bases at J, leaving 4 bases unmatched.